The following is a TCR beta chain sequence with its context. What it binds is not known. These data are taken from a study of T cell responses to AZD1222 COVID-19 vaccine. Whole-study results and caveats: Mostly white British, mostly female donors; authors suggested clonal diversity may be underestimated. At 160-218 and 743-854, vaccine-associated CD4 TCRs were dominant, and they spanned spike. At study baseline, merely roughly 6 AZD1222 recipients were seropositive.

Profiled with immunoSEQ multiplex PCR; TCRdb holds only in-frame clones, not every one. The profile shows roughly 180,000 clones, approximately 92% of them singletons. Germline V lookup: CDR1 MDHEN, CDR2 SYDVKM. The V gene lost 0 bases and the J gene lost 4 bases, with 9 bases spanning the gap. This CDR3 has 15 residues. The J gene is TRBJ2-2, the V gene TRBV28, with D perhaps matching TRBD2 (6 bases). This receptor was identified in an adult who received the MenACWY meningococcal vaccine as a control. The specimen comprised peripheral blood, sampled 28 days after the second dose of the MenACWY control vaccine. The CDR3 region has the DNA TGTGCCAGCAGTTTATGGGGGGGAGGCACCGGGGAGCTGTTTTTT. Translated, it gives CASSLWGGGTGELFF.